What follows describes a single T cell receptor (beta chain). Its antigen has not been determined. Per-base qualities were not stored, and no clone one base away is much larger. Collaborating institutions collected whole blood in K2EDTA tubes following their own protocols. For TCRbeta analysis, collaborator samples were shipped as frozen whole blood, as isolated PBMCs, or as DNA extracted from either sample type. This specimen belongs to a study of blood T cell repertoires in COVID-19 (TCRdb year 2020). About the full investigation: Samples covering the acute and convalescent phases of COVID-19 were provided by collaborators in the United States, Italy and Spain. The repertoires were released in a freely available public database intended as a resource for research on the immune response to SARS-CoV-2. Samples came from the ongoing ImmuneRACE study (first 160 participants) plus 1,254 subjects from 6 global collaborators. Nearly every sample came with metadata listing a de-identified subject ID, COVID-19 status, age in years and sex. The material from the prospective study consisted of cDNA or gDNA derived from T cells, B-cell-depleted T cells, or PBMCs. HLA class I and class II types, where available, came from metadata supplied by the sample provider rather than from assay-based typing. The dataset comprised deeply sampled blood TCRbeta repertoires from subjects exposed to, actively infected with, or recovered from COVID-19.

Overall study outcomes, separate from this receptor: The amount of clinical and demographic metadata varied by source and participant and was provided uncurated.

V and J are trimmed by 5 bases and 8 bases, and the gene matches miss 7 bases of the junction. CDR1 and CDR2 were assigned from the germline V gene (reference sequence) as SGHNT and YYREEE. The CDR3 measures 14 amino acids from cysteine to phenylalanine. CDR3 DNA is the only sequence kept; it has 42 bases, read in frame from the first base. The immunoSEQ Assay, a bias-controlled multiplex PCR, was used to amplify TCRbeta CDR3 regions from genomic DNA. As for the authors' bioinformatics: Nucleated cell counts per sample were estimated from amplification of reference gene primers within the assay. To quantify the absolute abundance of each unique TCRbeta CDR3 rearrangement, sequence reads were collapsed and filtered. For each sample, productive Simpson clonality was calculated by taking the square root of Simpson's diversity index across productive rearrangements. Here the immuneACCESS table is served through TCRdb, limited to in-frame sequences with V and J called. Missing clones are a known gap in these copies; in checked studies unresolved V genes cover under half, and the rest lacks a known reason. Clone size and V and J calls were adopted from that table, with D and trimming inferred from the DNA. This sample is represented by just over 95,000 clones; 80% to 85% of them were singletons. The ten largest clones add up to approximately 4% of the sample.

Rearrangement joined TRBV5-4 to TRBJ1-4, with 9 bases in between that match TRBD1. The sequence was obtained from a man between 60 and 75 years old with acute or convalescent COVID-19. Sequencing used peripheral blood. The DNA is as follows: TGTGCCAGCAGTTTACAGGGGGCGCGGGAAAAACTGTTTTTT. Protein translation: CASSLQGAREKLFF.